A selection of T cell receptor beta chains follows, all from one sample in a study of blood T cells in healthy people across ages. TCRdb fed the 5' RACE reads into MiXCR, producing one record per CDR3 protein. This table holds 1.5 million to 2 million distinct CDR3 sequences, roughly 27% found once. The sequenced sample was blood. Source of these receptors: a woman in her thirties in good health. Both conserved end residues are part of each CDR3. Fields, in order: clone size, J gene, CDR3 length, D gene, V gene, CDR3 DNA, CDR3 protein. D genes are given only for firm matches. Only part of the rows carry a size: once, few, many, or a class if the clone is expanded.

abundance: many; j_gene: TRBJ1-2; len: 15; d_gene: .; v_gene: TRBV6-6; CDR3nt: TGTGCCAGCAGTTACTCGTCCGTGGCTAACTATGGCTACACCTTC; CDR3aa: CASSYSSVANYGYTF
abundance: .; j_gene: TRBJ1-2; len: 14; d_gene: .; v_gene: TRBV6-6; CDR3nt: TGTGCCAGCAGTTACTCTCAGGCGGGGGGAGGCTACACCTTC; CDR3aa: CASSYSQAGGGYTF
abundance: .; j_gene: TRBJ2-1; len: 17; d_gene: .; v_gene: TRBV3-1; CDR3nt: TGTGCCAGCAGCCCAGCCGGCTCGGGGGCACCCTACAATGAGCAGTTCTTC; CDR3aa: CASSPAGSGAPYNEQFF
abundance: .; j_gene: TRBJ2-1; len: 17; d_gene: TRBD2; v_gene: TRBV13; CDR3nt: TGTGCCAGCAGCTTGACAGTCTCTAGCGGGAGGGCCAATGAGCAGTTCTTC; CDR3aa: CASSLTVSSGRANEQFF
abundance: few; j_gene: TRBJ1-1; len: 11; d_gene: TRBD1; v_gene: TRBV6-5; CDR3nt: TGTGCCAGCAGCCGACAGGGTAAAGCTTTCTTT; CDR3aa: CASSRQGKAFF
abundance: many; j_gene: TRBJ2-3; len: 15; d_gene: .; v_gene: TRBV7-2; CDR3nt: TGTGCCAGCACACCGGACGGGATCAGCACAGATACGCAGTATTTT; CDR3aa: CASTPDGISTDTQYF
abundance: .; j_gene: TRBJ2-2; len: 15; d_gene: TRBD2; v_gene: TRBV15; CDR3nt: TGTGCCACCAGTAATGCGGGGGGATCGTCCGGGGAGCTGTTTTTT; CDR3aa: CATSNAGGSSGELFF
abundance: few; j_gene: TRBJ1-2; len: 12; d_gene: .; v_gene: TRBV10-3; CDR3nt: TGTGCCATCAGTGAAACTGTTGACGGCTACACCTTC; CDR3aa: CAISETVDGYTF
abundance: few; j_gene: TRBJ1-1; len: 14; d_gene: .; v_gene: TRBV7-3; CDR3nt: TGTACCAGCAGCTCCTCGACGGGGGGCACTGAAGCTTTCTTT; CDR3aa: CTSSSSTGGTEAFF
abundance: .; j_gene: TRBJ1-3; len: 16; d_gene: TRBD1; v_gene: TRBV18; CDR3nt: TGTGCCAGCTCACCAGGGACAGGAAGCTCTGGAAACACCATATATTTT; CDR3aa: CASSPGTGSSGNTIYF
abundance: .; j_gene: TRBJ1-1; len: 15; d_gene: TRBD1; v_gene: TRBV7-6; CDR3nt: TGTGCCAGCAGCTTAGCGGGACAGGGAAGAACTGAAGCTTTCTTT; CDR3aa: CASSLAGQGRTEAFF
abundance: .; j_gene: TRBJ2-1; len: 15; d_gene: TRBD1; v_gene: TRBV5-1; CDR3nt: TGCGCCAGCAGCTTCTCGACAGGGGGTTACAATGAGCAGTTCTTC; CDR3aa: CASSFSTGGYNEQFF
abundance: .; j_gene: TRBJ2-5; len: 14; d_gene: TRBD2; v_gene: TRBV7-8; CDR3nt: TGTGCCAGCGCTAGCGGGAGTATTTTAGAGACCCAGTACTTC; CDR3aa: CASASGSILETQYF
abundance: .; j_gene: TRBJ2-7; len: 16; d_gene: .; v_gene: TRBV4-3; CDR3nt: TGCGCCAGCAACCAAGACAGGACACTACGTTTCTACGAGCAGTACTTC; CDR3aa: CASNQDRTLRFYEQYF
abundance: few; j_gene: TRBJ2-1; len: 13; d_gene: TRBD1; v_gene: TRBV7-9; CDR3nt: TGTGCCAGCAGCCCAGGACAGGGTAGACCCCAGTTCTTC; CDR3aa: CASSPGQGRPQFF
abundance: .; j_gene: TRBJ1-4; len: 17; d_gene: .; v_gene: TRBV2; CDR3nt: TGTGCCAGCAGGAAAGACCTTAGACCTCCCAGGGGTGAAAAACTGTTTTTT; CDR3aa: CASRKDLRPPRGEKLFF
abundance: few; j_gene: TRBJ2-5; len: 13; d_gene: .; v_gene: TRBV19; CDR3nt: TGTGCCAGTAGTATCGGGGCCGAAGAGACCCAGTACTTC; CDR3aa: CASSIGAEETQYF
abundance: few; j_gene: TRBJ1-1; len: 12; d_gene: .; v_gene: TRBV20-1; CDR3nt: TGCAGTGCTAGTCGATGGGAAACTGAAGCTTTCTTT; CDR3aa: CSASRWETEAFF
abundance: many; j_gene: TRBJ2-7; len: 12; d_gene: .; v_gene: TRBV29-1; CDR3nt: TGCAGCGTTGGGACGCAGAGCTACGAGCAGTACTTC; CDR3aa: CSVGTQSYEQYF
abundance: .; j_gene: TRBJ2-1; len: 14; d_gene: TRBD2; v_gene: TRBV10-3; CDR3nt: TGTGCCACGGCTAGCGGGAGTTCCTACAATGAGCGGTTCTTC; CDR3aa: CATASGSSYNERFF
abundance: many; j_gene: TRBJ1-2; len: 12; d_gene: TRBD1; v_gene: TRBV24-1; CDR3nt: TGTGCCACCAGTGACGACAGGGGGGGCTACACCTTC; CDR3aa: CATSDDRGGYTF
abundance: few; j_gene: TRBJ2-5; len: 16; d_gene: TRBD2; v_gene: TRBV20-1; CDR3nt: TGCAGTGCTAGAGATGGGAGCGGGAGAGGACAAGAGACCCAGTACTTC; CDR3aa: CSARDGSGRGQETQYF
abundance: .; j_gene: TRBJ1-4; len: 15; d_gene: .; v_gene: TRBV12-3/TRBV12-4; CDR3nt: TGTGCCAGCAGTTCTAACCGCGGCGGGGTCTCAGAACTGTTTTTT; CDR3aa: CASSSNRGGVSELFF
abundance: .; j_gene: TRBJ2-7; len: 15; d_gene: TRBD1; v_gene: TRBV6-2/TRBV6-3; CDR3nt: TGTGCCAGCAGGTCTGTTGCGGGACAGGGCTACGAGCAGTACTTC; CDR3aa: CASRSVAGQGYEQYF
abundance: .; j_gene: TRBJ2-3; len: 17; d_gene: TRBD1; v_gene: TRBV9; CDR3nt: TGTGCCAGCAGCCCGCACCCCGAGACAGGGTACACAGATACGCAGTATTTT; CDR3aa: CASSPHPETGYTDTQYF
abundance: .; j_gene: TRBJ2-1; len: 14; d_gene: TRBD1; v_gene: TRBV28; CDR3nt: TGTGCCAGCAGAGGGACAGGGACCGCGAATGAGCAGTTCTTC; CDR3aa: CASRGTGTANEQFF
abundance: few; j_gene: TRBJ1-3; len: 15; d_gene: TRBD1; v_gene: TRBV2; CDR3nt: TGTGCCAGCAGTCCGACAGGGTACTCTGGAAACACCATATATTTT; CDR3aa: CASSPTGYSGNTIYF
abundance: .; j_gene: TRBJ2-1; len: 15; d_gene: .; v_gene: TRBV20-1; CDR3nt: TGCAGTGCTAGAGTCTCCAGAACACCCATCAATGAGCAGTTCTTC; CDR3aa: CSARVSRTPINEQFF
abundance: few; j_gene: TRBJ2-1; len: 16; d_gene: TRBD2; v_gene: TRBV18; CDR3nt: TGTGCCAGCTCACCACTCCCTAGCGGATCACACAATGAGCAGTTCTTC; CDR3aa: CASSPLPSGSHNEQFF